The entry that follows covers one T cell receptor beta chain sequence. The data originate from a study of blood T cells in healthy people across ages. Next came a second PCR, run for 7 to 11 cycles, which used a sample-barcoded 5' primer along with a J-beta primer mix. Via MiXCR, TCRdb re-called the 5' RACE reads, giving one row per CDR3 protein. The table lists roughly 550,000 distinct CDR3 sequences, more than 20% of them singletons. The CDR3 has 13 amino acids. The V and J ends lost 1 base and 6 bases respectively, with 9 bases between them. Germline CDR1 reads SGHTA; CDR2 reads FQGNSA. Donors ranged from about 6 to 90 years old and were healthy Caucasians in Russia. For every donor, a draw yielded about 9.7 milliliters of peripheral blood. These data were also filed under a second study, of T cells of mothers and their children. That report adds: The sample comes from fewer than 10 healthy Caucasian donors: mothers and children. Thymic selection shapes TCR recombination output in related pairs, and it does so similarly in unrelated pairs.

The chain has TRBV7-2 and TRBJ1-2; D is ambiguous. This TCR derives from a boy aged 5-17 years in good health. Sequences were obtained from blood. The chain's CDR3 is CASSLGIFDGYTF. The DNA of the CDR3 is TGTGCCAGCAGCTTAGGGATCTTCGATGGCTACACCTTC.